The entry below gives a single TCR beta chain sequence along with its context. The antigen it binds to is not known. No base quality values were provided; no much bigger clone lies one nucleotide off. The method behind the library was RT-PCR. Sequenced on an Illumina HiSeq 2500. TCRdb cleaned the public reads at Q25 with fastp, built clones with MiXCR and kept in-frame beta chains. Every CDR3 protein is listed once, alongside the most common genes and DNA of its rows. For this sample the table gives 5,700 or so distinct CDR3 sequences, of which around 86% were detected only once. The ten largest account for 2.5% to 3.5% of the sample. The entry originates in a study of yellow fever vaccine responses in identical twins (dated by TCRdb to the late 2010s). Context from the whole study: Focusing on identical twins, the study followed the T cell clones that responded to the vaccine, and did so with precision.

Sequences SGHNT (CDR1) and YENEEA (CDR2) are obtained from the germline V gene. The V end loses 0 bases and the J end loses 9 bases, and a stretch of 15 bases separates them. The CDR3, from cysteine to phenylalanine, totals 15 residues. Left in the record is the CDR3 DNA by itself, 45 bases read in frame from the first base. Study-level results and caveats: According to the authors, in identical twins the way T cells responded to vaccination appeared partly convergent and partly personalized.

The sequencing used T cells from blood (PBMCs), unsorted or a sorted subset (not recorded which), collected before or after yellow fever vaccination (not recorded which). The chain is assembled from TRBV11-3 and TRBJ2-1; perhaps TRBD1 is the D gene, with 6 bases matching. This TCR came from a woman between 18 and 29 years old who received the yellow fever vaccine. Donor details come from another sample of the same person, matched by shared clones. The bases read TGTGCCAGCAGCTTAGATCTGGCAGGGGCAGGTGAGCAGTTCTTC. Translated, this gives CASSLDLAGAGEQFF.